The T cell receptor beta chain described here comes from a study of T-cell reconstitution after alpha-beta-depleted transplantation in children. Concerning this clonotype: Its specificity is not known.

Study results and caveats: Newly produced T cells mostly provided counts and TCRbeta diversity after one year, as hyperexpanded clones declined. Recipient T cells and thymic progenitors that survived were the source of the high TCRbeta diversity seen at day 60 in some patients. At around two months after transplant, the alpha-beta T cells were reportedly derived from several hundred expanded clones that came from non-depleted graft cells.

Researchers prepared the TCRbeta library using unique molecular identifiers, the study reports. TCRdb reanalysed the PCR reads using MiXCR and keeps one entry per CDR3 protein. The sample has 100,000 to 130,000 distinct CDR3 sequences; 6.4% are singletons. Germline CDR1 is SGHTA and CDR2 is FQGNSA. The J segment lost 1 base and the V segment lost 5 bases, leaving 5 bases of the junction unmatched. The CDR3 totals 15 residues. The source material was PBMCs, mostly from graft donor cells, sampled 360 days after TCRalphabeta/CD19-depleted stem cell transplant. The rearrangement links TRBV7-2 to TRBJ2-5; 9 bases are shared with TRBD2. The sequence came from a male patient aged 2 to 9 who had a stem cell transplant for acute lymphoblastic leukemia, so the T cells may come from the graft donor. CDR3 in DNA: TGTGCCAGCAGCGTCAGCGGGGGGCTCCAAGAGACCCAGTACTTC. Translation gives CASSVSGGLQETQYF.